The 21 T cell receptor beta chains presented below share a single source sample, sequenced in a study of T cells in Graves' hyperthyroidism and ophthalmopathy. RNA transcripts served as the template for amplifying TCR beta CDR3 regions. First-round RT-PCR with HTBI primers amplified the TCR CDR3 region. In TCRdb, the multiplex PCR reads were re-called with MiXCR into one record per CDR3 protein. The top ten hold around 8% of the sample, which has 700,000 or so distinct CDR3 sequences, roughly 17% seen once. The sequencing input was blood. These TCRs come from a young man with Graves' hyperthyroidism.

In its sample, this clonotype was seen many times. The CDR3 protein is CASGLDTTLGTNTGELFF. In nucleotides, the CDR3 is TGTGCTAGTGGTTTGGACACTACGCTAGGGACAAACACCGGGGAGCTGTTTTTT. The chain recombines TRBV12-5 with TRBJ2-2; tentative D call: TRBD1 (6 bases). The ends were cut back, 1 base at V and 2 bases at J, with 17 bases in the middle. CDR1 and CDR2 from the germline V gene are LGHNT and FRNRAP. The CDR3 is 18 residues long.

This clonotype was seen more than once but under ten times. J is TRBJ2-7 and V is TRBV4-1; 8 nucleotides agree with TRBD1. V shed 1 base, J shed 6 bases, and the junction held 5 bases outside the gene matches. The CDR3 totals 14 residues. Germline assignment: CDR1 MGHRA and CDR2 YSYEKL. CDR3 sequence (DNA): TGCGCCAGCAGCCAAGGGGGACAGGCAGGCGAGCAGTACTTC. Translating gives CASSQGGQAGEQYF.

In this sample, this clonotype turned up a few times. This chain links TRBV2 with TRBJ2-1; the D is unclear. Germline CDR1 is SNHLY and CDR2 is FYNNEI. This CDR3 is built from 18 residues. The V end was cut by 5 bases, the J end by 0 bases, with 20 bases between. The chain's CDR3 is CASSQLTAHPSSYNEQFF. DNA for the CDR3: TGTGCCAGCAGTCAACTGACGGCCCATCCTAGCTCCTACAATGAGCAGTTCTTC.

This clonotype was seen a handful of times. The rearrangement links TRBV4-2 to TRBJ2-7; TRBD2 aligns across 14 bases. The ends lost 1 base at V and 5 bases at J; junction bases unmatched: 4. Looked up from germline, CDR1 is LGHNA and CDR2 is YNFKEQ. CDR3 length: 16 residues. CDR3 nucleotides: TGTGCCAGCAGCCAAGGGACTAGCGGGAGGAGTGACGAGCAGTACTTC. This sequence encodes CASSQGTSGRSDEQYF.

In regard to this clonotype: At one of its ends the junction is not consistent with the germline gene, which may arise from a read error. This CDR3 is CASSQLSSTDTRYF. The CDR3 DNA is TGTGCCAGCAGCCAACTAAGCAGCACAGATACGCGGTATTTT. This chain uses TRBV14 with TRBJ2-3, with no clear D. The CDR3 runs to 14 residues. Looked up from germline, CDR1 is SGHDN and CDR2 is FVKESK.

The sample holds a few counts of this clonotype. The V call is TRBV27, the J call TRBJ2-3; 10 bases fit TRBD2. Trimming removed 2 bases from V and 4 bases from J; junction bases left unmatched: 9. This CDR3 is built from 17 residues. Germline lookup yields CDR1 MNHEY and CDR2 SMNVEV (reference sequence). The DNA for the CDR3 is TGTGCCAGCAGTTTAGGTCTGCTAGCGGGAGCCCCAGATACGCAGTATTTT. Its translation is CASSLGLLAGAPDTQYF.

This clonotype was seen at least ten times. This chain connects TRBV28 to TRBJ2-1; D may be TRBD1 (5 bases). Germline assignment: CDR1 MDHEN and CDR2 SYDVKM. V was clipped by 7 bases and J by 2 bases, with 15 bases between them. The CDR3 totals 15 residues. CDR3 in amino acids: CASTDIQGAYNEQFF. The DNA for the CDR3 is TGTGCCAGCACTGATATTCAGGGCGCCTACAATGAGCAGTTCTTC.

This clonotype was observed many times. The rearrangement joins TRBV12-3 or TRBV12-4 to TRBJ1-1, with D possibly TRBD1 on 5 matching bases. The V end lost 2 bases, the J end lost 1 base, and 8 bases lay between the germline ends. This CDR3 has 14 residues. CDR3 loop: CASSLRDGNTEAFF. As DNA, the CDR3 is TGTGCCAGCAGTTTAAGGGACGGGAACACTGAAGCTTTCTTT.

Many counts were recorded for this clonotype. CDR3 sequence reads: CASSLPSSTDTQYF. In DNA, the CDR3 is TGTGCCAGCAGCTTACCCTCGAGCACAGATACGCAGTATTTT. The rearrangement joins TRBV7-8 to TRBJ2-3; D gene ambiguous. Trimming left V 2 bases short and J 0 bases short, with 6 bases between. Germline values: CDR1 SGHVS, CDR2 FQNEAQ. The CDR3 spans 14 residues.

This clonotype has a handful of counts. The chain has TRBV30 and TRBJ2-7; maybe TRBD1 (6 bases). The V and J ends lost 4 bases and 6 bases respectively, with 10 bases between them. Germline V gene sequence: CDR1 GTSNPN, CDR2 SVGIG (reference sequence). This CDR3 comprises 11 residues. CDR3 loop: CAWKGETEQYF. CDR3 DNA: TGTGCCTGGAAGGGGGAAACCGAGCAGTACTTC.

This clonotype was recorded many times. The rearrangement joins TRBV11-3 to TRBJ2-5; a weak D match, TRBD1 (6 bases). V was clipped by 4 bases and J by 1 base, with 13 bases between them. This CDR3 contains 15 residues. The V gene's germline CDR1 is SGHNT and CDR2 YENEEA. CDR3 sequence: CASSSTPGVQETQYF. DNA for the CDR3: TGTGCCAGCAGCTCTACCCCAGGGGTCCAAGAGACCCAGTACTTC.

This clonotype occurred a few times. The rearrangement joins TRBV7-9 to TRBJ1-2; D might be TRBD1 (5 bases). CDR1 is SEHNR, CDR2 FQNEAQ, per germline (reference sequence). CDR3 size: 13 residues. V dropped 2 bases and J dropped 3 bases, with 7 bases sitting between them. This chain's CDR3 is CASSLIGDYGYTF. CDR3 bases: TGTGCCAGCAGCTTAATAGGGGACTATGGCTACACCTTC. Drawing the rest from reference TRBV7-9 and TRBJ1-2, the complete variable domain is DTGVSQNPRHKITKRGQNVTFRCDPISEHNRLYWYRQTLGQGPEFLTYFQNEAQLEKSRLLSDRFSAERPKGSFSTLEIQRTEQGDSAMYLCASSLIGDYGYTFGSGTRLTVV.

The chain has TRBV7-9 and TRBJ1-1; D gene uncertain. The CDR3 runs to 13 residues. CDR1 is SEHNR and CDR2 is FQNEAQ in the germline V gene (reference sequence). V was cut by 6 bases and J by 1 base, with 9 bases left in between. Written as DNA, the CDR3 is TGTGCCAGCAGGCGACGAGCGAACACTGAAGCTTTCTTT. Translated: CASRRRANTEAFF.

On this clonotype itself: The junction differs from germline at one of its ends, possibly a read error. CDR3 sequence reads: CASSRTDEVNYGYIF. The CDR3 DNA sequence: TGTGCCAGCAGCCGGACAGACGAAGTTAACTATGGCTACATCTTC. The chain carries TRBV7-8 and TRBJ1-2; tentatively, D is TRBD1 (6 bases). Germline CDR1 reads SGHVS; CDR2 reads FQNEAQ. This CDR3 contains 15 residues.

The chain is built from TRBV20-1 and TRBJ1-5; 12 nucleotides align to TRBD1. This CDR3 contains 17 residues. V was clipped by 6 bases and J by 2 bases; unmatched bases: 11. Germline V CDR1 and CDR2: DFQATT, SNEGSKA (reference sequence). Here the CDR3 reads CSASGTGGGFGNQPQHF. The CDR3 DNA is TGCAGTGCCTCCGGGACAGGGGGCGGCTTTGGCAATCAGCCCCAGCATTTT.

In this sample, this clonotype turned up a few times. This chain connects TRBV14 to TRBJ1-4, with 7 bases fitting TRBD1. V shed 3 bases and J 5 bases; nucleotides not matched to a gene: 6. Germline assignment: CDR1 SGHDN and CDR2 FVKESK. This CDR3 has 15 residues. This CDR3 is CASSQTQGVNEKLFF. CDR3 in DNA: TGTGCCAGCAGCCAGACTCAGGGGGTCAATGAAAAACTGTTTTTT.

This clonotype was seen only a few times. The chain uses TRBV12-5 and TRBJ2-5; D gene ambiguous. Germline CDR1 is LGHNT and CDR2 is FRNRAP. This CDR3 contains 13 residues. V lost 4 bases and J lost 1, with 7 bases in between. DNA for the CDR3: TGTGCTAGTGGTTCAGACCTCCAAGAGACCCAGTACTTC. The encoded protein is CASGSDLQETQYF.

This clonotype was detected ten times or more. The chain joins TRBV11-2 to TRBJ2-3; 9 bases are a match to TRBD1. The J segment lost 4 bases and the V segment lost 4 bases, leaving 9 bases of the junction unmatched. The CDR3 has 16 amino acids. Per germline, CDR1 SGHAT and CDR2 FQNNGV. The CDR3 sequence is CASSSGDRVLADTQYF. The CDR3 DNA reads TGTGCCAGCAGCTCAGGGGACAGGGTGCTTGCAGATACGCAGTATTTT. Looking up the rest from reference TRBV11-2 and TRBJ2-3 gives the full variable domain: EAGVAQSPRYKIIEKRQSVAFWCNPISGHATLYWYQQILGQGPKLLIQFQNNGVVDDSQLPKDRFSAERLKGVDSTLKIQPAKLEDSAVYLCASSSGDRVLADTQYFGPGTRLTVL.

This clonotype has a count of ten or more. The chain joins TRBV6-1 to TRBJ2-1; 12 bases are shared with TRBD2. The trim removed 9 bases at V and 9 bases at J, leaving 3 bases unmatched. Per the germline V gene, CDR1 is MNHNS and CDR2 is SASEGT. The CDR3 covers 12 residues. The DNA for the CDR3 is TGTGCCAGTTCTAGCGGGAGGGGTGAGCAGTTCTTC. Translating gives CASSSGRGEQFF.

In its sample, this clonotype was seen many times. The chain links TRBV20-1 to TRBJ2-1, with 10 bases fitting TRBD2. The J segment lost 1 base and the V segment lost 0 bases, leaving 18 bases of the junction unmatched. Germline V gene sequence: CDR1 DFQATT, CDR2 SNEGSKA (reference sequence). This CDR3 region has 21 residues. In DNA, the CDR3 is TGCAGTGCTAGAGATATCTGGTTCGACCCGGTAGCGGGAGGATCCTACAATGAGCAGTTCTTC. Its translation is CSARDIWFDPVAGGSYNEQFF.

This clonotype was counted ten times or more. This chain connects TRBV12-3 or TRBV12-4 to TRBJ2-7; 8 bases map to TRBD1. The CDR3 spans 15 residues. With V trimmed by 5 bases and J by 1 base, 7 bases remained unmatched. In nucleotides, the CDR3 is TGTGCCAGCAGTGGATGGGACAGGTCTTCCTACGAGCAGTACTTC. Its protein is CASSGWDRSSYEQYF.